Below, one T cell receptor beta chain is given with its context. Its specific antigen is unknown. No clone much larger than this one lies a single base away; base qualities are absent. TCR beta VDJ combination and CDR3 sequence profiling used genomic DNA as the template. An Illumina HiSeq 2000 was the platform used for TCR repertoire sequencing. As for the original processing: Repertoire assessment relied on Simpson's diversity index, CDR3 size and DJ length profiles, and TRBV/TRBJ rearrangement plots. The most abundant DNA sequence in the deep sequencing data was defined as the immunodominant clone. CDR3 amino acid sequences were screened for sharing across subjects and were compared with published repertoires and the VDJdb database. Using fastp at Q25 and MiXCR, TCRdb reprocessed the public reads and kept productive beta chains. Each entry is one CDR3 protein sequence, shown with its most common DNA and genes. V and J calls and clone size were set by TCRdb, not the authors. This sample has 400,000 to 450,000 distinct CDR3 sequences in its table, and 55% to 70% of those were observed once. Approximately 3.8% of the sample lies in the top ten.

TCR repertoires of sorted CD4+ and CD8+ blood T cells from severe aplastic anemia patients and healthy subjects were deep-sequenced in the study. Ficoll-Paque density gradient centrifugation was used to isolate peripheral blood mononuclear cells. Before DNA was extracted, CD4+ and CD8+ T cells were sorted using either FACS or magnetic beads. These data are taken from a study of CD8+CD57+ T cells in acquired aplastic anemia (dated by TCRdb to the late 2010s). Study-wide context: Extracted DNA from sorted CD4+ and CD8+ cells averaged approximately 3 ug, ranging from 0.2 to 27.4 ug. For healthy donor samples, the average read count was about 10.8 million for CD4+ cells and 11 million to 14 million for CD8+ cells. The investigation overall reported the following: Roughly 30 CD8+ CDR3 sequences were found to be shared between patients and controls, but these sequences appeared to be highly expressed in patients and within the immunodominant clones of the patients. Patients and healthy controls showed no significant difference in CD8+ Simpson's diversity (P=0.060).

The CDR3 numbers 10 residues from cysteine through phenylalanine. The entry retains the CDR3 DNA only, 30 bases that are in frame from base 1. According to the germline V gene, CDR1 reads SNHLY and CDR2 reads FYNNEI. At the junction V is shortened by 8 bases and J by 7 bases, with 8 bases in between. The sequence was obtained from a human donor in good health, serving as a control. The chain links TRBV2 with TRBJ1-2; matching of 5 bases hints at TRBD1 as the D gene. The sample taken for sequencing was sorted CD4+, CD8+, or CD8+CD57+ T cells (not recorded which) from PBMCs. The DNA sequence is TGTGCCAGCGGGGACCTTGGCTACACCTTC. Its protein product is CASGDLGYTF.